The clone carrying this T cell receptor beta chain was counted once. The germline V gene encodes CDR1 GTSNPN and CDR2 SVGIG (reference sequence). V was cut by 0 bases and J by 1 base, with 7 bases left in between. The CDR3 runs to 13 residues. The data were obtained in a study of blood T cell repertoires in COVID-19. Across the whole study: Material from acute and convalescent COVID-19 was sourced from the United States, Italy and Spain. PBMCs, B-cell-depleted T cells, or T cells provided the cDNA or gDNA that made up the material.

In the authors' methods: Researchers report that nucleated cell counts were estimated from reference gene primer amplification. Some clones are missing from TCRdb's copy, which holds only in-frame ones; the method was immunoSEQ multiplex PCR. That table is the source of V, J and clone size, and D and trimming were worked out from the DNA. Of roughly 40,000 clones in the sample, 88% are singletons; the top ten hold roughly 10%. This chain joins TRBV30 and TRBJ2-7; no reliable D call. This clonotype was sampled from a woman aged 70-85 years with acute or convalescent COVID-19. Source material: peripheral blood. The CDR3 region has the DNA TGTGCCTGGAGTGTCGTGTCTTCCTACGAGCAGTACGTC. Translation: CAWSVVSSYEQYV.